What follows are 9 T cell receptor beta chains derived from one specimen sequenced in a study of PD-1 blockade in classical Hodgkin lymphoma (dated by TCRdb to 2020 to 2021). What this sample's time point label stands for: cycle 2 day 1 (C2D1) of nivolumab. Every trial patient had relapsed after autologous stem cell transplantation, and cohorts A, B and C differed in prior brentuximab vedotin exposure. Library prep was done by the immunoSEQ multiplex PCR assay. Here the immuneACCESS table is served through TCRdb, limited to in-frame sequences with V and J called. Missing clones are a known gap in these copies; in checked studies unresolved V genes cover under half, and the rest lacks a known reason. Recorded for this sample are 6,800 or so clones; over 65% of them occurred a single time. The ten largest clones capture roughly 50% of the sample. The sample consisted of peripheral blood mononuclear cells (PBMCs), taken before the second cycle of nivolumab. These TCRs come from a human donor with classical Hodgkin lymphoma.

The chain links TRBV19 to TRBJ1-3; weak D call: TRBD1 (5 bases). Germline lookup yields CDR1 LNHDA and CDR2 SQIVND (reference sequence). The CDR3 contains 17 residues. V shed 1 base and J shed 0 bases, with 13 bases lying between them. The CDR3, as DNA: TGTGCCAGTAGTATAGGGGGGATCCGCTTCTCTGGAAACACCATATATTTT. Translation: CASSIGGIRFSGNTIYF. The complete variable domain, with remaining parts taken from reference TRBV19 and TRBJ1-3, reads DGGITQSPKYLFRKEGQNVTLSCEQNLNHDAMYWYRQDPGQGLRLIYYSQIVNDFQKGDIAEGYSVSREKKESFPLTVTSAQKNPTAFYLCASSIGGIRFSGNTIYFGEGSWLTVV.

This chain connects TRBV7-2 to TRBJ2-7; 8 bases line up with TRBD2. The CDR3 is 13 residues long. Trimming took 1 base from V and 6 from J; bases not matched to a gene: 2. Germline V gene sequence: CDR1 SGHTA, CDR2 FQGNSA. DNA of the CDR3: TGTGCCAGCAGCTTAGTCCGGGGGGGCGAGCAGTACTTC. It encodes CASSLVRGGEQYF.

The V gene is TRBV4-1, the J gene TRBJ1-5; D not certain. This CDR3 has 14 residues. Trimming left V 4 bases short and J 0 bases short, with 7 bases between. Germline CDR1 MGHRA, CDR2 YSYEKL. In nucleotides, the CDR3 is TGCGCCAGCAGCCCCGGACGTAGCAATCAGCCCCAGCATTTT. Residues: CASSPGRSNQPQHF.

CDR3 nucleotides: TGTGCCAGCAGCTTGGGACAGGGGTACAATGAGCAGTTCTTC. Translated, it gives CASSLGQGYNEQFF. J is TRBJ2-1 and V is TRBV7-2; TRBD1 matches at 10 bases. J gave up 4 bases and V 3 bases, and 0 bases lay outside the gene matches. CDR1 is SGHTA and CDR2 is FQGNSA in the germline V gene. CDR3 length equals 14 residues.

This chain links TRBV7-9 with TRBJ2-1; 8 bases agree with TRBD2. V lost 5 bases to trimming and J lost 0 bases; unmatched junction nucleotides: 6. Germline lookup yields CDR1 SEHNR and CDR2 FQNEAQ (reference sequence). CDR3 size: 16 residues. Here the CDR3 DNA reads TGTGCCAGCAGCCGAGGGAGCGGGGGCTCCTACAATGAGCAGTTCTTC. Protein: CASSRGSGGSYNEQFF.

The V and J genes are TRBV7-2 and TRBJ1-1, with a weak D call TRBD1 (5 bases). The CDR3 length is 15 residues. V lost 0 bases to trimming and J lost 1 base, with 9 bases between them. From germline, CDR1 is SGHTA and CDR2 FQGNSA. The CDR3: CASSLAPGQNTEAFF. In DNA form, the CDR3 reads TGTGCCAGCAGCTTAGCGCCCGGACAGAACACTGAAGCTTTCTTT. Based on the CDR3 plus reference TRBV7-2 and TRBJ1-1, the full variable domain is GAGVSQSPSNKVTEKGKDVELRCDPISGHTALYWYRQSLGQGLEFLIYFQGNSAPDKSGLPSDRFSAERTGGSVSTLTIQRTQQEDSAVYLCASSLAPGQNTEAFFGQGTRLTVV.

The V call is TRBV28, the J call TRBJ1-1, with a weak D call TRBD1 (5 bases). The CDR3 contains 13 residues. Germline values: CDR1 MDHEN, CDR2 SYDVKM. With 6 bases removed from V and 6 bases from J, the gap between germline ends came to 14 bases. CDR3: CASRLGGIAEAFF. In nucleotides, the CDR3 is TGTGCCAGCAGGCTTGGGGGGATAGCTGAAGCTTTCTTT.

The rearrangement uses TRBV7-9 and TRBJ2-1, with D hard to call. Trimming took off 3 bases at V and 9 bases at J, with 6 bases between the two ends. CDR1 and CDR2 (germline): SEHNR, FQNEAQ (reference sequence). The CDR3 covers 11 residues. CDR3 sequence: CASSFAVEQFF. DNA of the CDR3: TGTGCCAGCAGCTTCGCAGTTGAGCAGTTCTTC.

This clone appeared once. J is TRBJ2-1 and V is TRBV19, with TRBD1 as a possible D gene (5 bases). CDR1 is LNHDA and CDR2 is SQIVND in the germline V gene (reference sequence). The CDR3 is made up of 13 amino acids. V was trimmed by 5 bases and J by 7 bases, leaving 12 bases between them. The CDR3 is CASSRTTANEQFF. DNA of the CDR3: TGTGCCAGTAGTCGGACGACAGCTAATGAGCAGTTCTTC. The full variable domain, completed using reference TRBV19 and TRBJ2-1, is DGGITQSPKYLFRKEGQNVTLSCEQNLNHDAMYWYRQDPGQGLRLIYYSQIVNDFQKGDIAEGYSVSREKKESFPLTVTSAQKNPTAFYLCASSRTTANEQFFGPGTRLTVL.